A selection of T cell receptor beta chains follows, all from one sample in a study of graft-versus-host responses after intestinal transplantation. Clones were sequenced by immunoSEQ multiplex PCR, and TCRdb holds only the in-frame ones, with some missing. The table records roughly 5,700 clones, around a third of them present only once. The sequencing used alloreactive CD8+ T cells from a mixed lymphocyte reaction culture, collected before intestinal transplant. The receptors originated from a human patient who received an intestinal transplant. CDR3s include the opening cysteine and the closing phenylalanine or tryptophan. The D gene is left open where the match is weak. Where a row states a size, it is once, few, many or the class of an expanded clone; other rows omit it.

clone size | J gene | D gene | V gene | CDR3 protein | CDR3 DNA
medium-sized | TRBJ2-7 | TRBD2 | TRBV11-2 | CASSLGTGGLSSYEQYF | TGTGCCAGCAGCTTAGGAACGGGAGGCCTGAGCTCCTACGAGCAGTACTTC
NA | TRBJ2-1 | TRBD1 | TRBV11-3 | CASSLERDREFF | TGTGCCAGCAGCTTAGAACGGGACAGGGAATTCTTC
few | TRBJ2-7 | TRBD1 | TRBV19 | CASSAGQGYEQYF | TGTGCCAGTAGTGCGGGACAGGGTTACGAGCAGTACTTC
once | TRBJ2-7 | NA | TRBV5-4 | CASSLEPDYEQYF | TGTGCCAGCAGCTTGGAGCCGGACTACGAGCAGTACTTC
NA | TRBJ1-1 | TRBD1 | TRBV10-2 | CASSLTGGRNTEAFF | TGCGCCAGCAGCCTGACAGGGGGCCGGAACACTGAAGCTTTCTTT
NA | TRBJ2-5 | NA | TRBV30 | CAWSVIALRGETQYF | TGTGCCTGGAGTGTAATAGCCCTAAGAGGGGAGACCCAGTACTTC
NA | TRBJ2-7 | NA | TRBV5-4 | CASSLDEHYYEQYF | TGTGCCAGCAGCTTGGATGAACATTACTACGAGCAGTACTTC
NA | TRBJ2-1 | TRBD1 | TRBV27 | CASSLQGDYNEQFF | TGTGCCAGCAGTTTACAGGGGGATTACAATGAGCAGTTCTTC
NA | TRBJ2-1 | TRBD2 | TRBV5-1 | CASSITSGGARGFF | TGCGCCAGCAGCATTACTAGCGGGGGGGCGAGGGGGTTCTTC
NA | TRBJ2-7 | TRBD1 | TRBV5-1 | CASSSAGTGAGEQYF | TGCGCCAGCAGCTCAGCCGGGACAGGGGCGGGAGAGCAGTACTTC
NA | TRBJ2-1 | NA | TRBV29-1 | CSVRWSGYNEQFF | TGCAGCGTTAGGTGGTCCGGGTACAATGAGCAGTTCTTC
many | TRBJ1-2 | TRBD1 | TRBV29-1 | CSVVLGQGAYYGYTF | TGCAGCGTTGTCCTTGGACAGGGGGCTTACTATGGCTACACCTTC
NA | TRBJ2-7 | NA | TRBV6-1 | CASSEQDRIYFSYEQYF | TGTGCCAGCAGTGAGCAGGACAGAATATACTTCTCCTACGAGCAGTACTTC
once | TRBJ2-5 | TRBD1 | TRBV28 | CASSSFIGTGKETQYF | TGTGCCAGCAGCTCATTTATTGGGACAGGGAAGGAGACCCAGTACTTC
NA | TRBJ2-7 | NA | TRBV7-2 | CASSLVWGRVTPYEQYF | TGTGCCAGCAGCTTAGTTTGGGGCAGGGTTACTCCCTACGAGCAGTACTTC
NA | TRBJ1-1 | TRBD1 | TRBV7-9 | CASTTGQDTEAFF | TGTGCCAGCACCACCGGACAGGACACTGAAGCTTTCTTT
NA | TRBJ2-1 | NA | TRBV9 | CASSASSYNEQFF | TGTGCCAGCAGCGCCAGTTCCTACAATGAGCAGTTCTTC
few | TRBJ2-7 | TRBD1 | TRBV27 | CASSRTGLYEQYF | TGTGCCAGCAGTCGGACAGGGCTTTACGAGCAGTACTTC
NA | TRBJ2-1 | TRBD2 | TRBV7-6 | CASSFSTSGLYNEQFF | TGTGCCAGCAGCTTTTCGACTAGCGGGCTTTACAATGAGCAGTTCTTC
medium-sized | TRBJ1-5 | TRBD1 | TRBV5-1 | CASSLTGAGNQPQHF | TGCGCCAGCAGCTTGACAGGGGCAGGCAATCAGCCCCAGCATTTT
NA | TRBJ2-1 | TRBD2 | TRBV19 | CASSILAGGPFNEQFF | TGTGCCAGTAGTATTCTAGCGGGGGGGCCTTTCAATGAGCAGTTCTTC
NA | TRBJ1-1 | TRBD1 | TRBV5-1 | CASSLGTGALNTEAFF | TGCGCCAGCAGCTTGGGGACAGGGGCCCTGAACACTGAAGCTTTCTTT
NA | TRBJ1-2 | NA | TRBV6-6 | CASSYSGVDYGYTF | TGTGCCAGCAGTTACTCAGGGGTGGACTATGGCTACACCTTC
few | TRBJ2-1 | TRBD2 | TRBV6-1 | CASSEISWTSGGLGYNEQFF | TGTGCCAGCAGTGAAATCAGTTGGACTAGCGGGGGCCTGGGGTACAATGAGCAGTTCTTC
NA | TRBJ1-1 | TRBD1 | TRBV4-1 | CASSHGDRVGTEAFF | TGCGCCAGCAGCCACGGCGACAGGGTGGGCACTGAAGCTTTCTTT
NA | TRBJ1-1 | NA | TRBV2 | CASSGNRGITVNTEAFF | TGTGCCAGCAGCGGGAACCGAGGCATTACCGTGAACACTGAAGCTTTCTTT
few | TRBJ2-3 | NA | TRBV7-9 | CASSGRTDTQYF | TGTGCCAGCAGCGGCCGCACAGATACGCAGTATTTT
NA | TRBJ1-6 | NA | TRBV4-1 | CASSPEGAGLNSPLHF | TGCGCCAGCAGCCCTGAAGGAGCGGGCCTTAATTCACCCCTCCACTTT
few | TRBJ2-7 | TRBD1 | TRBV7-8 | CASSSPDRGNHEQYF | TGTGCCAGCAGCTCCCCGGACAGGGGAAACCACGAGCAGTACTTC
few | TRBJ2-5 | NA | TRBV7-9 | CASSLWFSGDPQETQYF | TGTGCCAGCAGCTTGTGGTTTTCGGGAGACCCCCAAGAGACCCAGTACTTC
NA | TRBJ2-5 | NA | TRBV6-1 | CASSDEEILGETQYF | TGTGCCAGCAGTGATGAGGAAATCTTAGGAGAGACCCAGTACTTC
few | TRBJ2-7 | NA | TRBV21-1 | CASSLLPRGQVFYEQYF | TGTGCCAGCAGCCTCCTGCCAAGGGGACAAGTGTTCTACGAGCAGTACTTC
few | TRBJ1-3 | NA | TRBV6-6 | CASSRLGFGNTIYF | TGTGCCAGCAGTCGACTTGGATTTGGAAACACCATATATTTT
few | TRBJ2-1 | NA | TRBV7-2 | CASSTGLVSGNEQFF | TGTGCCAGCAGCACCGGACTTGTGTCCGGGAATGAGCAGTTCTTC
few | TRBJ2-3 | TRBD2 | TRBV7-6 | CASSFDGAGGREDTQYF | TGTGCCAGCAGCTTCGACGGAGCGGGGGGGCGGGAAGATACGCAGTATTTT
few | TRBJ1-2 | TRBD1 | TRBV7-8 | CASSTGTDYGYTF | TGTGCCAGCAGCACCGGGACAGACTATGGCTACACCTTC
few | TRBJ2-7 | NA | TRBV4-1 | CASSQDYGSYEQYF | TGCGCCAGCAGCCAAGACTACGGGTCCTACGAGCAGTACTTC
few | TRBJ2-1 | TRBD2 | TRBV9 | CASSASGGPGNEQFF | TGTGCCAGCAGCGCCTCGGGAGGGCCTGGCAATGAGCAGTTCTTC
NA | TRBJ2-5 | TRBD2 | TRBV5-6 | CASSSSTSGLQETQYF | TGTGCCAGCAGCTCCTCGACTAGCGGGCTTCAAGAGACCCAGTACTTC
NA | TRBJ2-7 | NA | TRBV2 | CASSEGGGRGEQYF | TGTGCCAGCAGTGAGGGGGGGGGCCGGGGCGAGCAGTACTTC
once | TRBJ2-7 | NA | TRBV2 | CASSASVDSYEQYF | TGTGCCAGCAGTGCTTCGGTTGACTCCTACGAGCAGTACTTC
NA | TRBJ2-7 | TRBD1 | TRBV6-5 | CASRMDRRNYEQYF | TGTGCCAGCAGGATGGACAGGCGAAACTACGAGCAGTACTTC
NA | TRBJ2-7 | NA | TRBV7-9 | CASSPGYEQYF | TGTGCCAGCAGCCCCGGCTACGAGCAGTACTTC
NA | TRBJ2-5 | NA | TRBV7-2 | CASSFGLLQETQYF | TGTGCCAGCAGCTTCGGACTGTTGCAAGAGACCCAGTACTTC
NA | TRBJ2-7 | TRBD1 | TRBV27 | CASSGDPRQGFDEQYF | TGTGCCAGCAGCGGTGACCCCAGACAGGGTTTCGACGAGCAGTACTTC
few | TRBJ2-2 | TRBD1 | TRBV25-1 | CASSEWGQGAGELFF | TGTGCCAGCAGTGAATGGGGACAGGGGGCCGGGGAGCTGTTTTTT
NA | TRBJ2-7 | TRBD2 | TRBV4-2 | CASSQELSGGTSYEQYF | TGTGCCAGCAGCCAAGAGCTGAGCGGGGGCACCTCCTACGAGCAGTACTTC
few | TRBJ2-1 | TRBD1 | TRBV6-5 | CASSRGTGVNNEQFF | TGTGCCAGCAGTAGGGGGACAGGGGTCAACAATGAGCAGTTCTTC
NA | TRBJ2-3 | NA | TRBV4-1 | CASSHPGHVRRPDTQYF | TGCGCCAGCAGCCACCCCGGACACGTTCGTAGGCCAGATACGCAGTATTTT
NA | TRBJ2-4 | NA | TRBV27 | CASSTNGAGQQNIQYF | TGTGCCAGCAGCACTAACGGGGCGGGACAGCAAAACATTCAGTACTTC
NA | TRBJ2-6 | NA | TRBV6-1 | CASTRHLSGANVLTF | TGTGCCAGCACCAGACACCTTTCTGGGGCCAACGTCCTGACTTTC
few | TRBJ2-3 | TRBD1 | TRBV11-3 | CASSFGTGTDTQYF | TGTGCCAGCAGCTTCGGGACAGGGACAGATACGCAGTATTTT
NA | TRBJ1-5 | NA | TRBV27 | CASSLGLWQGSNQPQHF | TGTGCCAGCAGTCTAGGATTGTGGCAGGGAAGCAATCAGCCCCAGCATTTT
few | TRBJ2-7 | NA | TRBV27 | CASSLLGGPSYEQYF | TGTGCCAGCAGTTTACTCGGCGGGCCCTCCTACGAGCAGTACTTC
few | TRBJ2-3 | NA | TRBV7-3 | CASSSLGGSGTQYF | TGTGCCAGCAGCTCCCTAGGGGGATCGGGTACGCAGTATTTT
NA | TRBJ1-5 | NA | TRBV19 | CASSTGTYSNQPQHF | TGTGCCAGTAGTACGGGGACTTATAGCAATCAGCCCCAGCATTTT
few | TRBJ1-5 | NA | TRBV28 | CASSFRGELYQPQHF | TGTGCCAGCAGTTTTCGGGGAGAGTTATACCAGCCCCAGCATTTT